The 13 T cell receptor beta chains in this list originate from one sample, sequenced in a study of T cells after yellow fever vaccination. A single record per CDR3 protein comes from TCRdb applying MiXCR to the 5' RACE reads. The table shows 300,000 to 450,000 distinct CDR3 sequences, with 8.1% occurring only once. The source was PBMCs, collected about 49 days after the first yellow fever vaccination. The receptors shown here come from a young man who received the YFV17D yellow fever vaccine.

The chain is built from TRBV20-1 and TRBJ2-7; maybe TRBD2 (6 bases). The V gene's germline CDR1 is DFQATT and CDR2 SNEGSKA (reference sequence). V lost 1 base and J lost 1, with 20 bases in between. The CDR3 has 17 residues. For the CDR3, the DNA is TGCAGTGCTAGAGTGCCCCTTGGGCGGGGCCGATCCTACGAGCAGTACGTC. This gives the protein CSARVPLGRGRSYEQYV.

This clonotype occurred a few times. The V and J genes are TRBV5-4 and TRBJ2-1, with 8 bases aligning to TRBD2. The germline gives CDR1 SGHNT, CDR2 YYREEE (reference sequence). The CDR3 loop spans 16 amino acids. Trimming took 0 bases from V and 6 from J; bases not matched to a gene: 8. The CDR3 sequence: CASSLAPGGATNEQFF. The CDR3 bases are TGTGCCAGCAGCTTGGCTCCCGGGGGGGCGACCAATGAGCAGTTCTTC.

To note about this clonotype: A clone one base away is much larger, so this may be a read error. This chain uses TRBV7-9 with TRBJ1-1; D remains unclear. CDR1 and CDR2 from the germline V gene are SEHNR and FQNEAQ (reference sequence). Trimming took off 5 bases at V and 7 bases at J, with 11 bases between the two ends. The CDR3 loop spans 12 amino acids. This CDR3 reads CASSTVYIEAFF. In DNA form, the CDR3 reads TGTGCCAGCAGCACGGTGTACATTGAAGCTTTCTTT.

The chain has TRBV5-1 and TRBJ2-7; no firm D call. V was pared by 2 bases and J by 1 base, with 7 bases between. This CDR3 comprises 13 residues. Per the germline V gene, CDR1 is SGHRS and CDR2 is YFSETQ. The CDR3 is CASSLRLSYEQYF. The CDR3 DNA reads as TGCGCCAGCAGCTTAAGGTTGTCCTACGAGCAGTACTTC.

This clonotype appeared a few times. The DNA of the CDR3 is TGTGCCAGCAGCTTTAGGGGCTCCTACGAGCAGTACGTC. Translating gives CASSFRGSYEQYV. The V and J genes are TRBV7-6 and TRBJ2-7; possible D gene TRBD1, 5 bases. There are 13 residues in the CDR3. Trimming left V 3 bases short and J 0 bases short, with 6 bases between. The germline V gene encodes CDR1 SGHVS and CDR2 FNYEAQ.

This clonotype was found a few times. The CDR3 sequence is CASSQAYQNSNQPQHF. CDR3 sequence (DNA): TGCGCCAGCAGCCAAGCGTACCAGAATAGCAATCAGCCCCAGCATTTT. V and J are TRBV4-1 and TRBJ1-5; D gene ambiguous. V dropped 1 base and J dropped 0 bases, with 10 bases sitting between them. The germline CDR1 and CDR2 sequences are MGHRA and YSYEKL. This CDR3 comprises 16 residues.

The chain recombines TRBV5-5 with TRBJ2-7; possibly TRBD1 or TRBD2 for D (5 bases each). The germline gives CDR1 SGHKS, CDR2 YYEKEE (reference sequence). With 2 bases removed from V and 6 bases from J, the gap between germline ends came to 15 bases. The length of the CDR3 is 14 residues. CDR3 bases: TGTGCCAGCAGCTTCAGGGAGTCTCTTCCCGAGCAGTACTTC. Amino acid sequence: CASSFRESLPEQYF.

This clonotype was recorded many times. The rearrangement uses TRBV10-3 and TRBJ2-3; D ambiguous. This CDR3 is 15 amino acids long. Trimming cost V 2 bases and J 8 bases, with 17 bases left between them. CDR1 ENHRY and CDR2 SYGVKD come from the germline V gene. The CDR3 sequence: CAISEDPRAGGTQYF. CDR3 DNA: TGTGCCATCAGTGAGGACCCTAGGGCCGGCGGTACGCAGTATTTT.

The chain has TRBV6-1 and TRBJ2-5; D is perhaps TRBD1 or TRBD2 (5 bases each). The CDR3 runs 16 residues. The V end lost 5 bases, the J end lost 5 bases, and 21 bases lay between the germline ends. Germline CDR1 is MNHNS and CDR2 is SASEGT. In DNA, the CDR3 is TGTGCCAGCAGTACGCAGCGAGGCGGGTACAGGGAGACCCAGTACTTC. Amino acid sequence: CASSTQRGGYRETQYF.

This clonotype showed up just a few times. The V call is TRBV18, the J call TRBJ2-5, with 13 bases that match TRBD2. The length of the CDR3 is 17 residues. Germline assignment: CDR1 KGHSH and CDR2 LQKENI. V trimming: 4 bases; J trimming: 1 base; junction bases outside the gene matches: 6. The CDR3 loop is CASSRLAGGSVQETQYF. The CDR3 DNA is TGTGCCAGCTCACGACTAGCGGGGGGTTCTGTCCAAGAGACCCAGTACTTC.

The chain couples TRBV20-1 to TRBJ1-1; D may be TRBD1 (6 bases). Trimming took off 1 base at V and 1 base at J, with 13 bases between the two ends. The germline V gene encodes CDR1 DFQATT and CDR2 SNEGSKA (reference sequence). The CDR3 totals 15 residues. This chain's CDR3 is CSARGLGGTNTEAFF. The CDR3 coding sequence is TGCAGTGCTAGAGGTCTGGGGGGCACGAACACTGAAGCTTTCTTT.

This clonotype was seen ten or more times. This chain connects TRBV5-1 to TRBJ1-1; no clear D. Between the trimmed V and J ends, which lost 0 bases and 7 bases, there was a span of 13 bases. The germline V gene encodes CDR1 SGHRS and CDR2 YFSETQ. The CDR3 runs to 14 residues. CDR3 nucleotide sequence: TGCGCCAGCAGCTTGGGCCTGGGATTGTATGAAGCTTTCTTT. Protein: CASSLGLGLYEAFF.

This clonotype was found many times. J is TRBJ2-5 and V is TRBV6-1; 8 nucleotides line up with TRBD2. With 2 bases clipped from V and 1 base from J, the junction kept 3 bases outside the gene matches. The germline CDR1 and CDR2 sequences are MNHNS and SASEGT. The CDR3 loop spans 15 amino acids. The CDR3 region is CASSESAGGQETQYF. CDR3 nucleotide sequence: TGTGCCAGCAGTGAATCCGCGGGGGGCCAAGAGACCCAGTACTTC.